This entry lists 5 T cell receptor beta chains sequenced from one sample in a study of cytomegalovirus exposure and HLA in healthy donors. Primers: 60 Vbeta forward and 13 Jbeta reverse. The table came from immunoSEQ multiplex PCR; TCRdb's copy has only in-frame clones and leaves some out. The data show some 200,000 clones, about four fifths seen once. Sample: PBMCs. Receptors originate from a male donor in good health and CMV-seropositive.

This chain joins TRBV13 and TRBJ2-3; no firm D call. The CDR3 has 13 residues. Trimming took 8 bases from V and 0 from J, leaving 9 bases between them. Germline V gene sequence: CDR1 PRHDT, CDR2 FYEKMQ (reference sequence). CDR3: CASRPRSTDTQYF. The CDR3 DNA sequence: TGTGCCAGCCGCCCTCGGAGCACAGATACGCAGTATTTT.

For the CDR3, the DNA is TGTGCCAGCAGTTTCTACAGGGTCTACAATGAGCAGTTCTTC. Translating it yields CASSFYRVYNEQFF. V gene TRBV27 combines with J gene TRBJ2-1; D might be TRBD1 (6 bases). Germline V lookup: CDR1 MNHEY, CDR2 SMNVEV (reference sequence). With 3 bases removed from V and 3 bases from J, the gap between germline ends came to 9 bases. This CDR3 comprises 14 residues.

The chain links TRBV5-1 to TRBJ1-1; 7 bases agree with TRBD1. Germline V gene sequence: CDR1 SGHRS, CDR2 YFSETQ. The CDR3 spans 16 residues. V dropped 3 bases and J dropped 3; count of bases not matched to a gene: 11. CDR3 region: CASSSVTGAAYTEAFF. The CDR3, as DNA: TGCGCCAGCAGCTCCGTTACAGGGGCCGCTTACACTGAAGCTTTCTTT.

The chain links TRBV27 to TRBJ1-5; D ambiguous. The CDR3 sequence is 15 residues long. Germline-derived CDR1 and CDR2 are MNHEY and SMNVEV (reference sequence). Trimming removed 3 bases from V and 1 base from J, with 10 bases in between. The CDR3 spells CASSFSGLSNQPQHF. The DNA of the CDR3 is TGTGCCAGCAGTTTTTCCGGTTTGAGCAATCAGCCCCAGCATTTT.

This chain joins TRBV7-9 and TRBJ1-2; 7 nucleotides align to TRBD1. V lost 4 bases, J lost 8 bases, and 7 bases stayed unmatched. Germline CDR1 reads SEHNR; CDR2 reads FQNEAQ (reference sequence). The CDR3 covers 13 residues. The CDR3 is CASSWIQGLGYTF. Here the CDR3 DNA reads TGTGCCAGCAGCTGGATACAGGGGCTCGGCTACACCTTC.